This TCR beta chain was captured in a study of blood T cell repertoires in COVID-19. Across over 20 US areas, participants ranged in age from roughly 18 to 95 years. Researchers sorted participants into cohorts using their self-reported clinical history. Cohort 3 donors were reported recovered after two negative PCRs, clearance, or symptom resolution. The CDR3 extends over 13 amino acids. The germline CDR1 and CDR2 sequences are SGHTA and FQGNSA. Trimming removed 8 bases from V and 4 bases from J, with 12 bases in between. How the authors handled the data: Researchers report that nucleated cell counts were estimated from reference gene primer amplification. Produced via immunoSEQ multiplex PCR; TCRdb's table is partial and in-frame only. The D gene and trimming were derived from the DNA, and the V and J assignments and clone size from that table. Here the sample spans fewer than 200,000 clones, 70% to 90% being singletons.

This receptor was taken from a woman aged 45-65 years who had recovered from COVID-19. The sample consisted of PBMCs or T cells enriched from blood (not recorded which). The J gene is TRBJ1-5, the V gene TRBV7-2; D may be TRBD1 (5 bases). CDR3 in amino acids: CASRRGRNQPQHF. In DNA, the CDR3 is TGTGCCAGCCGTCGGGGGAGGAATCAGCCCCAGCATTTT.